Sequencing of this TCR beta chain was carried out in a study of shared clonotypes between healthy human individuals. Method: immunoSEQ multiplex PCR; TCRdb's copy keeps in-frame clones and lacks some. The sample lists around 440,000 clones; 60% to 80% were seen once. Only one count was recorded for this clone. The V gene's germline CDR1 is SGHTA and CDR2 FQGNSA. The CDR3 extends over 13 amino acids. V gave up 0 bases and J gave up 5 bases, with 4 bases separating them. This rearrangement joins TRBV7-2 to TRBJ2-2; D is unclear. Sequenced material: PBMCs. The receptor comes from a woman aged 40-49 years in good health. Some clones in this sample may be carry-over from other donors' samples. The CDR3 coding sequence is TGTGCCAGCAGCTTAGCCCGAACCGGGGAGCTGTTTTTT. Translating it yields CASSLARTGELFF.